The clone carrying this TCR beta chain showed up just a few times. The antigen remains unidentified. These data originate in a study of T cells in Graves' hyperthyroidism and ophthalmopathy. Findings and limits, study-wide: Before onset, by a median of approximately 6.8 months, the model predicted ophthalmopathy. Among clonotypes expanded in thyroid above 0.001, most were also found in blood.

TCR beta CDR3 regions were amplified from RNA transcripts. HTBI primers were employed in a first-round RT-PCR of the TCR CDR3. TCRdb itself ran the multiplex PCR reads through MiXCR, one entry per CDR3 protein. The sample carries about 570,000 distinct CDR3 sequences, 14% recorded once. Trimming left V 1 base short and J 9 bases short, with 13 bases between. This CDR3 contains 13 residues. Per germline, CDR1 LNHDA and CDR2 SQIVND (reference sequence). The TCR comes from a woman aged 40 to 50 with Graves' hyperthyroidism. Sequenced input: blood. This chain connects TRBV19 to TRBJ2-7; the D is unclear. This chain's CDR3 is CASSIGPQSGQYF. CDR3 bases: TGTGCCAGTAGTATAGGACCACAATCGGGGCAGTACTTC.